The source of this T cell receptor (beta chain) is a study of siplizumab effects on memory and regulatory T cells. Libraries were prepared by immunoSEQ multiplex PCR; TCRdb keeps only in-frame clonotypes and omits some of them. The sample lists some 100,000 clones; around 90% were seen once. Whole-study findings and limits: Significant reduction of alloreactive sequences traceable to unstimulated CD4+ memory cells was observed with siplizumab.

On this clone: What it recognizes is unknown.

Sequencing was performed on CD4+ T cells sorted from blood. This TCR derives from a human donor in good health. Some clones in this sample may be carry-over from other donors' samples.

The CDR3 DNA sequence: TGTGCCAGCAGTGAAGCGCATGGGGGGAGCTCTGGAAACACCATATATTTT. This sequence encodes CASSEAHGGSSGNTIYF. V usage is TRBV6-1 and J usage is TRBJ1-3; D is possibly TRBD1 (5 bases). Germline values: CDR1 MNHNS, CDR2 SASEGT. V was trimmed by 0 bases and J by 0 bases, leaving 12 bases between them. CDR3 length: 17 residues.